The 25 T cell receptor beta chains below come from one sample, sequenced in a study of T cells in Graves' hyperthyroidism and ophthalmopathy (dated by TCRdb to between 2018 and 2020). Libraries came from multiplex PCR. TCRdb records Illumina HiSeq 2000 as the sequencer. The TCR beta CDR3 regions were amplified from RNA transcripts. A first-round RT-PCR of the TCR CDR3 used the HTBI primer set with the Qiagen OneStep RT-PCR kit. TCRdb redid the processing of the public reads, applying fastp at Q25 and MiXCR, and retained in-frame beta chains. One record per CDR3 amino acid sequence lists the most common genes and DNA. The sample data list about 270,000 distinct CDR3 sequences, and approximately 20% of these were observed just once. 50% to 75% of the sample is in the top ten clones. Sequenced input: blood. The origin of the receptors is a man aged 25 to 45 with Graves' ophthalmopathy.

The chain recombines TRBV29-1 with TRBJ1-1; 9 bases are a match to TRBD1. Germline CDR1 and CDR2: SQVTM and ANQGSEA. The junction had 7 bases not matched to a gene; V was cut back by 7 bases and J by 1 base. The CDR3 is 14 residues long. Here the CDR3 DNA reads TGCAGCGCGACACAGGGGGCTGGGAACACTGAAGCTTTCTTT. Protein sequence: CSATQGAGNTEAFF.

This clonotype was picked up many times. This chain connects TRBV29-1 to TRBJ2-1; maybe TRBD2 (6 bases). Trimming removed 6 bases from V and 8 bases from J, with 17 bases in between. This CDR3 is 13 amino acids long. Germline V lookup: CDR1 SQVTM, CDR2 ANQGSEA. For the CDR3, the DNA is TGCAGCGTCCAACCCCAACTAGCCGATGAGCAGTTCTTC. This translates into CSVQPQLADEQFF.

The V gene is TRBV30, the J gene TRBJ1-5; TRBD1 is a possible D gene (6 bases). In germline, CDR1 is GTSNPN, CDR2 SVGIG (reference sequence). Deletions cut 4 bases from V and 0 bases from J, with 16 bases between. The CDR3 totals 16 residues. CDR3 region: CAWMLGAGNSNQPQHF. CDR3 nucleotides: TGTGCCTGGATGCTGGGGGCCGGCAATAGCAATCAGCCCCAGCATTTT.

The chain combines TRBV5-4 with TRBJ2-1; D is undetermined. Trimming took off 4 bases at V and 9 bases at J, with 11 bases between the two ends. The CDR3 totals 12 residues. The germline CDR1 and CDR2 sequences are SGHNT and YYREEE (reference sequence). The CDR3 reads CASSPGGAEQFF. The CDR3 DNA reads TGTGCCAGCAGCCCGGGTGGAGCTGAGCAGTTCTTC.

The CDR3 region has the DNA TGTGCCAGCAGTTACTTGACAGGTCCCCGCTACGAGCAGTACTTC. Translated, it gives CASSYLTGPRYEQYF. The rearrangement uses TRBV6-5 and TRBJ2-7; tentative D call: TRBD1 (6 bases). The CDR3 runs 15 residues. Germline V gene lookup returns CDR1 MNHEY and CDR2 SVGAGI. V was cut by 1 base and J by 3 bases, with 13 bases left in between.

This clonotype appeared a few times. V gene TRBV7-9 combines with J gene TRBJ2-4; 9 bases fit TRBD1. This CDR3 spans 15 amino acids. V was pared by 6 bases and J by 3 bases, with 6 bases of the junction left unmatched. In germline, CDR1 is SEHNR, CDR2 FQNEAQ (reference sequence). The CDR3 sequence is CASSPTGGSKNIQYF. The CDR3 DNA reads TGTGCCAGCAGTCCGACAGGGGGGAGCAAAAACATTCAGTACTTC.

Only a few counts were recorded for this clonotype. DNA of the CDR3: TGTGCCAGCAGCTTGGGCGGGAAGGTTAACACCGGGGAGCTGTTTTTT. Translation: CASSLGGKVNTGELFF. The J gene is TRBJ2-2, the V gene TRBV5-5; a weak D match, TRBD2 (6 bases). Germline-derived CDR1 and CDR2 are SGHKS and YYEKEE (reference sequence). The CDR3 loop spans 16 amino acids. V gave up 0 bases and J gave up 2 bases, with 11 bases separating them.

This clonotype has at least ten counts. The V call is TRBV20-1, the J call TRBJ2-3, with D possibly TRBD2 on 5 matching bases. Trimming left V 8 bases short and J 3 bases short, with 12 bases between. The CDR3 loop spans 12 amino acids. The germline V gene has CDR1 DFQATT and CDR2 SNEGSKA (reference sequence). In nucleotides, the CDR3 is TGCAGTCTAACGAGCGGTACAGATACGCAGTATTTT. Protein sequence: CSLTSGTDTQYF.

This clonotype was seen a few times. This chain uses TRBV9 with TRBJ2-1; perhaps TRBD2 as D (6 bases). The length of the CDR3 is 15 residues. Germline V gives CDR1 SGDLS, CDR2 YYNGEE. The V gene lost 4 bases and the J gene lost 4 bases, with 15 bases spanning the gap. DNA for the CDR3: TGTGCCAGCAGCTACCGGGACTTAGGTTACAATGAGCAGTTCTTC. Its translation: CASSYRDLGYNEQFF.

This clonotype occurred a few times. V usage is TRBV7-9 and J usage is TRBJ1-1; D unclear. The CDR3 has 14 amino acids. Deletions cut 10 bases from V and 4 bases from J, with 19 bases between. Germline V gene data show CDR1 as SEHNR and CDR2 as FQNEAQ (reference sequence). The CDR3 DNA reads TGTGCCATCCTTAACCCCGTGCTGGGCACTGAAGCTTTCTTT. This sequence encodes CAILNPVLGTEAFF.

Comments on this clonotype: A read error may be the cause here, since a much bigger clone is one base away. This chain uses TRBV28 with TRBJ1-1; D not certain. Germline V gene lookup returns CDR1 MDHEN and CDR2 SYDVKM. The CDR3 extends over 13 amino acids. The CDR3 loop is CASTHPLNTEASF. The CDR3, as DNA: TGTGCCAGCACCCACCCTTTGAACACTGAAGCTTCCTTT.

This clonotype was found a few times. V usage is TRBV9 and J usage is TRBJ2-6; possibly TRBD1 for D (6 bases). Between the trimmed V and J ends, which lost 1 base and 0 bases, there was a span of 8 bases. There are 16 residues in the CDR3. CDR1 and CDR2 from the germline V gene are SGDLS and YYNGEE. The CDR3 bases are TGTGCCAGCAGCGTACACAGGGCCTCTGGGGCCAACGTCCTGACTTTC. Protein: CASSVHRASGANVLTF. Complete variable domain (other parts from reference TRBV9 and TRBJ2-6): DSGVTQTPKHLITATGQRVTLRCSPRSGDLSVYWYQQSLDQGLQFLIQYYNGEERAKGNILERFSAQQFPDLHSELNLSSLELGDSALYFCASSVHRASGANVLTFGAGSRLTVL.

This clonotype was counted at least ten times. The chain employs TRBV11-3 and TRBJ2-1; D gene uncertain. V gave up 3 bases and J gave up 6 bases, with 9 bases separating them. The CDR3 is 13 residues long. Germline V gene sequence: CDR1 SGHNT, CDR2 YENEEA. In nucleotides, the CDR3 is TGTGCCAGCAGCTTCGGCGAAGTCAATGAGCAGTTCTTC. This gives the protein CASSFGEVNEQFF.

The chain joins TRBV3-1 to TRBJ1-1; tentative D call: TRBD1 (6 bases). The germline CDR1 and CDR2 sequences are LGHDT and YNNKEL (reference sequence). The CDR3 consists of 13 residues. Trimming shortened V by 0 bases and J by 8 bases, and 10 bases separated the two germline ends. The CDR3 nucleotides read TGTGCCAGCAGCCAAGATCAGGGGCGGGAAGCTTTCTTT. Translating it yields CASSQDQGREAFF.

As regards this clonotype: A read error may produce the germline difference seen at one junction end. The chain has TRBV20-1 and TRBJ2-2, with D possibly being TRBD2 (6 bases). The CDR3 spans 17 residues. The germline CDR1 and CDR2 sequences are DFQATT and SNEGSKA (reference sequence). The CDR3 here is CSARDRGAVAHTGELLF. CDR3 nucleotide sequence: TGCAGTGCTAGAGATCGCGGGGCTGTCGCGCACACCGGGGAGCTGTTGTTT.

In this sample, this clonotype turned up a few times. The genes are TRBV5-1 and TRBJ2-7; TRBD1 might be the D (6 bases). The germline gives CDR1 SGHRS, CDR2 YFSETQ. Trimming left V 4 bases short and J 7 bases short, with 18 bases between. The CDR3 totals 14 residues. CDR3 loop: CASSRDRNQGEQYF. The CDR3 DNA reads TGCGCCAGCAGCAGGGACCGCAATCAGGGGGAGCAGTACTTC.

The chain carries TRBV18 and TRBJ1-5, with 10 bases matching TRBD1. Germline trimming cut 3 bases from V and 7 bases from J; bases unmatched to any gene: 9. The CDR3 is 16 residues long. CDR1 KGHSH and CDR2 LQKENI come from the germline V gene. For the CDR3, the DNA is TGTGCCAGCTCACCCTCGGGACAGGGGAATAAGCAGCCCCAGCATTTT. Translation: CASSPSGQGNKQPQHF. The full variable domain, in which reference TRBV18 and TRBJ1-5 provide the parts outside the CDR3, is NAGVMQNPRHLVRRRGQEARLRCSPMKGHSHVYWYRQLPEEGLKFMVYLQKENIIDESGMPKERFSAEFPKEGPSILRIQQVVRGDSAAYFCASSPSGQGNKQPQHFGDGTRLSIL.

This clonotype was observed many times. The chain employs TRBV3-1 and TRBJ2-3; D gene ambiguous. Trimming pared 4 bases from V and 2 bases from J, leaving 4 bases between. The germline CDR1 and CDR2 sequences are LGHDT and YNNKEL (reference sequence). The CDR3 is 12 amino acids. The CDR3: CASSRVTDTQYF. The CDR3 DNA follows: TGTGCCAGCAGCCGGGTCACAGATACGCAGTATTTT.

V usage is TRBV15 and J usage is TRBJ2-7, with TRBD2 identical over 8 bases. Trimming cost V 5 bases and J 5 bases; bases outside gene matches: 8. Germline assignment: CDR1 LNHNV and CDR2 YYDKDF (reference sequence). The CDR3 has 14 amino acids. The CDR3 protein is CATSPGGGFDEQYF. The DNA for the CDR3 is TGTGCCACCAGCCCGGGGGGGGGGTTCGACGAGCAGTACTTC. The full variable domain, its missing parts supplied by reference TRBV15 and TRBJ2-7, is DAMVIQNPRYQVTQFGKPVTLSCSQTLNHNVMYWYQQKSSQAPKLLFHYYDKDFNNEADTPDNFQSRRPNTSFCFLDIRSPGLGDTAMYLCATSPGGGFDEQYFGPGTRLTVT.

This clonotype was picked up a small number of times. The J gene is TRBJ1-4, the V gene TRBV6-1, with D uncertain. Trimming shortened V by 9 bases and J by 8 bases, and 10 bases separated the two germline ends. The CDR3 is made up of 11 amino acids. Germline values: CDR1 MNHNS, CDR2 SASEGT. The CDR3 nucleotides are TGTGCCAGTGGGCAAGGAGAAAAACTGTTTTTT. It codes for CASGQGEKLFF.

This clonotype was recorded many times. This sequence joins TRBV6-1 and TRBJ1-2; 9 positions agree with TRBD1. Germline CDR1 and CDR2: MNHNS and SASEGT. The CDR3 is made up of 15 amino acids. Trimming took 3 bases from V and 8 from J; bases not matched to a gene: 10. The CDR3: CASSETVQGAWGYTF. The CDR3 bases are TGTGCCAGCAGTGAGACGGTACAGGGGGCGTGGGGCTACACCTTC.

In its sample, this clonotype was seen a few times. The chain uses TRBV28 and TRBJ1-4; 7 bases fit TRBD1. The J segment lost 8 bases and the V segment lost 4 bases, leaving 16 bases of the junction unmatched. CDR1 and CDR2 (germline): MDHEN, SYDVKM. The CDR3 has 17 amino acids. The chain's CDR3 is CASSSTGTEHSKEKLFF. CDR3 sequence (DNA): TGTGCCAGCAGTTCAACCGGGACAGAACATTCGAAAGAAAAACTGTTTTTT.

The V gene is TRBV5-1, the J gene TRBJ2-5; D remains ambiguous. The germline V gene has CDR1 SGHRS and CDR2 YFSETQ. The CDR3 runs 15 residues. The V gene lost 2 bases and the J gene lost 0 bases, with 11 bases spanning the gap. The CDR3 coding sequence is TGCGCCAGCAGCTTTACGGACGTGAACCAAGAGACCCAGTACTTC. Protein product: CASSFTDVNQETQYF.

There are many counts of this clonotype. For the CDR3, the DNA is TGTGCCAGCAGGGAACTAGGCACCGGGGTCGAGCAGTACTTC. This encodes CASRELGTGVEQYF. V is TRBV28 and J is TRBJ2-7, with D perhaps matching TRBD2 (5 bases). Germline values: CDR1 MDHEN, CDR2 SYDVKM. The CDR3 runs to 14 residues. V dropped 6 bases and J dropped 6 bases, with 18 bases sitting between them.

This clonotype was recorded a few times. The rearrangement joins TRBV27 to TRBJ2-5; D might be TRBD1 (6 bases). CDR1 is MNHEY and CDR2 is SMNVEV in the germline V gene (reference sequence). The CDR3 is 15 residues long. V dropped 2 bases and J dropped 1 base, with 11 bases sitting between them. The CDR3 region has the DNA TGTGCCAGCAGTTTAAACTGGGGGCCCCAAGAGACCCAGTACTTC. Its translation is CASSLNWGPQETQYF.